This T cell receptor beta chain was documented in a study of T cell repertoires in cytomegalovirus infection. As for the study in general: Both CMV infection and a matching HLA type were indicated by public TCR beta signatures. Findings and caveats of the study: The study identified carriers of CMV plus the relevant HLA from cumulative public TCR beta family frequency. HLA-C-restricted CMV clonotypes gave the most frequent clonotype in two of eight donors.

V dropped 5 bases and J dropped 3; count of bases not matched to a gene: 7. Germline values: CDR1 MNHEY, CDR2 SVGEGT. CDR3 length: 16 amino acids. TCRdb analysed the reads with MiXCR anew, one entry per CDR3 protein. The table includes some 200,000 distinct CDR3 sequences, roughly a fifth detected once. Concerning this clonotype: Its antigen is not known.

The clonotype was recovered from a human donor in good health (CMV status not recorded). Some clones in this sample may be carry-over from other donors' samples. The rearrangement uses TRBV6-2 or TRBV6-3 and TRBJ2-2; 9 nucleotides match TRBD1. The specimen sequenced was PBMCs. CDR3 DNA sequence: TGTGCCAGCAGTCTCCGGGACAGGGATTACACCGGGGAGCTGTTTTTT. This sequence encodes CASSLRDRDYTGELFF.